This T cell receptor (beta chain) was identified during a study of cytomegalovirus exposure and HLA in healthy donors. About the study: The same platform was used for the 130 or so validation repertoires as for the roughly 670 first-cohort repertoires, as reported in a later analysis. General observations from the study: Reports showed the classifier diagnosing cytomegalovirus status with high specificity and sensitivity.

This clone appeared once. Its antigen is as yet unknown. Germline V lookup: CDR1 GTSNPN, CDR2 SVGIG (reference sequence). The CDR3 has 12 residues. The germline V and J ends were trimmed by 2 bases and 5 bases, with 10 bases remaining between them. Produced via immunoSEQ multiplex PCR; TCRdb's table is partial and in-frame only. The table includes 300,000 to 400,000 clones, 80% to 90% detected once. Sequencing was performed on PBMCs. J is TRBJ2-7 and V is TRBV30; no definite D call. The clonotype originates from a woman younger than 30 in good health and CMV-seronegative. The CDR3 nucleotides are TGTGCCTGGAGTCGTCGGAGCAACGAGCAGTACTTC. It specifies CAWSRRSNEQYF.